Listed here are 21 T cell receptor beta chains from one sample, sequenced in a study of post-analysis software for immune sequencing data. Study-level results: In patients, TRBV5-6, TRBV5-1 and TRBV20-1 belonged to roughly five TRBV segments found more frequently than in controls.

Antigens for these TCRs are unknown. Presence of unique molecular identifiers characterized the TCR beta cDNA libraries. TCRdb re-called the PCR reads through MiXCR, storing one row per CDR3 protein. The sample yields 750,000 to 950,000 distinct CDR3 sequences, under 70% seen once. Source material: blood. All receptors come from a girl between 10 and 17 years old with multiple sclerosis.

The chain employs TRBV10-3 and TRBJ2-7, with 9 bases identical to TRBD2. Germline trimming cut 7 bases from V and 2 bases from J; bases unmatched to any gene: 6. The germline V gene has CDR1 ENHRY and CDR2 SYGVKD. CDR3 size: 14 residues. The CDR3 reads CAITPSGVTYEQYF. The CDR3 DNA reads TGTGCCATCACTCCTAGCGGGGTTACCTACGAGCAGTACTTC.

This chain joins TRBV2 and TRBJ2-1; TRBD2 matches at 11 bases. This CDR3 is built from 15 residues. V lost 3 bases and J lost 14; bases outside the gene matches: 12. Germline V gives CDR1 SNHLY, CDR2 FYNNEI. CDR3 residues: CASSDQVAGGPAEFF. CDR3 nucleotide sequence: TGTGCCAGCAGTGATCAGGTAGCGGGAGGGCCTGCGGAGTTCTTC.

This clonotype was observed a few times. The chain is built from TRBV10-3 and TRBJ2-5, with TRBD2 identical over 8 bases. This CDR3 contains 15 residues. J was trimmed by 5 bases and V by 6 bases; bases with no gene match: 11. Germline V gives CDR1 ENHRY, CDR2 SYGVKD. CDR3 sequence (DNA): TGTGCCATCAGCAAAGGGCAGCGGGAGTGGGAGACCCAGTACTTC. It specifies CAISKGQREWETQYF.

J is TRBJ2-3 and V is TRBV5-1, with a tentative D call TRBD2 (5 bases). Germline CDR1 is SGHRS and CDR2 is YFSETQ. This CDR3 region has 14 residues. Between the trimmed V and J ends, which lost 4 bases and 5 bases, there was a span of 14 bases. The CDR3 loop is CASSTGPGVDTQYF. In DNA, the CDR3 is TGCGCCAGCAGCACCGGACCCGGGGTAGATACGCAGTATTTT.

V and J are TRBV20-1 and TRBJ2-1, with D possibly TRBD2 on 5 matching bases. This CDR3 is built from 15 residues. Between the trimmed V and J ends, which lost 6 bases and 5 bases, there was a span of 20 bases. Germline V CDR1 and CDR2: DFQATT, SNEGSKA (reference sequence). The DNA of the CDR3 is TGCAGTGCCCCAAGCGGAGCCGAGGCCAACAATGAGCAGTTCTTC. Translating it yields CSAPSGAEANNEQFF.

In the case of this clonotype: Compared with germline, one end of the junction differs, possibly owing to a read error. This sequence joins TRBV12-3 or TRBV12-4 and TRBJ2-4; TRBD2 might be the D (6 bases). The CDR3 is 16 residues long. CDR3 loop: CASSLGSGGAVNIQNF. In DNA form, the CDR3 reads TGTGCCAGCAGTTTAGGTTCCGGGGGAGCGGTGAACATTCAGAACTTC.

There are a few counts of this clonotype. V is TRBV12-3 or TRBV12-4 and J is TRBJ2-7; no definite D call. The CDR3 sequence is 12 residues long. V was trimmed by 5 bases and J by 4 bases, leaving 9 bases between them. The CDR3 loop reads CASSHPRYEQYF. The CDR3, as DNA: TGTGCCAGCAGTCACCCGCGGTACGAGCAGTACTTC.

This clonotype was counted a few times. This chain joins TRBV20-1 and TRBJ1-2; a possible D gene is TRBD1 (5 bases). V was trimmed by 6 bases and J by 4 bases, leaving 15 bases between them. Germline V gene data show CDR1 as DFQATT and CDR2 as SNEGSKA (reference sequence). The CDR3 covers 13 residues. DNA of the CDR3: TGCAGTGCCCAGCTTCAGGGTGCCTATGGCTACACCTTC. This encodes CSAQLQGAYGYTF.

Turning to this clonotype: The CDR3 end shows no conserved phenylalanine or tryptophan, and so a read error is likely. V and J are TRBV4-1 and TRBJ2-4, with D tentatively TRBD2 (6 bases). V was shortened by 4 bases and J by 6 bases, with 16 bases between the two germline ends. This CDR3 region has 15 residues. Germline V gene sequence: CDR1 MGHRA, CDR2 YSYEKL. The CDR3 DNA is TGCGCCAGCAGCCTGGACGGGCCCGGGGGAAACATTCAGTACTCC. Amino acids: CASSLDGPGGNIQYS.

V usage is TRBV4-1 and J usage is TRBJ2-3; D is undetermined. This CDR3 region has 12 residues. Germline CDR1 reads MGHRA; CDR2 reads YSYEKL. V shed 1 base and J shed 7 bases, with 6 bases lying between them. CDR3 sequence: CASSQAVNTQYF. The CDR3 nucleotides are TGCGCCAGCAGCCAAGCAGTAAATACGCAGTATTTT.

V and J are TRBV12-3 or TRBV12-4 and TRBJ2-5; D remains unclear. This CDR3 is 11 amino acids long. Trimming stripped 6 bases from V and 5 bases from J, with 7 bases between. Here the CDR3 reads CASRSGETQYF. The CDR3 bases are TGTGCCAGCAGGTCAGGCGAGACCCAGTACTTC.

This clonotype has only a few counts. The chain recombines TRBV10-3 with TRBJ2-1; TRBD2 agrees at 12 bases. The CDR3 is made up of 14 amino acids. V was pared by 6 bases and J by 8 bases, with 5 bases of the junction left unmatched. Germline V gene lookup returns CDR1 ENHRY and CDR2 SYGVKD. The CDR3 loop is CAISMTSGSDEQFF. CDR3 sequence (DNA): TGTGCCATCAGCATGACTAGCGGGAGCGATGAGCAGTTCTTC.

The chain recombines TRBV7-2 with TRBJ2-1; D is possibly TRBD1 (5 bases). The ends were cut back, 1 base at V and 0 bases at J, with 22 bases in the middle. Per germline, CDR1 SGHTA and CDR2 FQGNSA. The CDR3 sequence is 20 residues long. This CDR3 is CASSLVGSIWGLSSYNEQFF. CDR3 DNA: TGTGCCAGCAGCTTAGTCGGTAGCATCTGGGGCCTGAGCTCCTACAATGAGCAGTTCTTC.

This chain connects TRBV10-2 to TRBJ2-7; 8 nucleotides match TRBD1. The V segment lost 4 bases and the J segment 2 bases; nucleotides outside the gene matches: 7. This CDR3 is built from 15 residues. In germline, CDR1 is WSHSY, CDR2 SAAADI. The CDR3 region is CASSGTGTRTYEQYF. CDR3 nucleotide sequence: TGCGCCAGCAGTGGGACAGGGACAAGGACCTACGAGCAGTACTTC.

The chain uses TRBV11-2 and TRBJ2-1; 13 bases map to TRBD2. The J call may be in error: the DNA end matches TRBJ2-7 better. The CDR3 covers 17 residues. CDR1 SGHAT and CDR2 FQNNGV come from the germline V gene. This CDR3 reads CASSYRTSGGPYNEQYF. The CDR3 DNA reads as TGTGCCAGCAGCTACCGGACTAGCGGGGGCCCGTACAATGAGCAGTACTTC.

V and J are TRBV12-3 or TRBV12-4 and TRBJ2-1, with 13 bases matching TRBD2. This CDR3 contains 17 residues. With 4 bases clipped from V and 5 bases from J, the junction kept 8 bases outside the gene matches. The CDR3 is CASSSGTSGDVNNEQFF. CDR3 sequence (DNA): TGTGCCAGCAGTTCCGGGACTAGCGGGGACGTCAACAATGAGCAGTTCTTC.

Details on this clonotype: Without the conserved terminal phenylalanine or tryptophan, this CDR3 likely stems from a read error. V usage is TRBV14 and J usage is TRBJ2-7; D remains unclear. V lost 4 bases and J 2 bases, leaving 12 bases between the germline ends. Germline V gene lookup returns CDR1 SGHDN and CDR2 FVKESK. The CDR3 consists of 14 residues. Here the CDR3 reads CASSPLKAPYEQYL. CDR3 coding DNA: TGTGCCAGCAGCCCTCTAAAGGCTCCCTACGAGCAGTACCTC.

The V and J genes are TRBV7-2 and TRBJ1-2; 9 nucleotides agree with TRBD1. With 5 bases clipped from V and 0 bases from J, the junction kept 1 base outside the gene matches. The CDR3 spans 14 residues. Germline V gene lookup returns CDR1 SGHTA and CDR2 FQGNSA. The CDR3 DNA reads TGTGCCAGCAGCCGGGACAGGGCTAACTATGGCTACACCTTC. Translating it yields CASSRDRANYGYTF. Full variable domain (remainder filled in from reference TRBV7-2 and TRBJ1-2): GAGVSQSPSNKVTEKGKDVELRCDPISGHTALYWYRQSLGQGLEFLIYFQGNSAPDKSGLPSDRFSAERTGGSVSTLTIQRTQQEDSAVYLCASSRDRANYGYTFGSGTRLTVV.

The sample holds a few counts of this clonotype. The chain has TRBV27 and TRBJ1-2, with TRBD1 as a possible D gene (5 bases). The V end lost 0 bases, the J end lost 2 bases, and 10 bases lay between the germline ends. Germline CDR1 reads MNHEY; CDR2 reads SMNVEV (reference sequence). There are 15 residues in the CDR3. The CDR3 nucleotides are TGTGCCAGCAGTTTATCGAGGGGCGCAAACTATGGCTACACCTTC. It specifies CASSLSRGANYGYTF.

This chain joins TRBV9 and TRBJ2-1; the D call may be TRBD1 or TRBD2 (5 bases each). In germline, CDR1 is SGDLS, CDR2 YYNGEE. V dropped 2 bases and J dropped 7 bases, with 13 bases sitting between them. The CDR3 consists of 14 residues. In nucleotides, the CDR3 is TGTGCCAGCAGCGTGAGGGGAACCTTAAATGAGCAGTTCTTC. This translates into CASSVRGTLNEQFF.

This rearrangement joins TRBV29-1 to TRBJ2-1; TRBD2 matches at 11 bases. The CDR3 is 18 amino acids. Trimming at V came to 2 bases and at J to 3 bases, leaving 12 bases not matched to a gene. Germline V gene sequence: CDR1 SQVTM, CDR2 ANQGSEA. CDR3 DNA: TGCAGCGTTGAACCATCCAGGGCTAGCGGGGGGTACTACAATGAGCAGTTCTTC. The encoded protein is CSVEPSRASGGYYNEQFF.